The next 5 T cell receptor beta chains were all read from a single sample in a study of shared clonotypes between healthy human individuals (dated by TCRdb to about 2020). For the CD8 naive samples, CD45RO-negative cells were positively selected for CCR7, yielding a CD45RA+CCR7+ population from which TemRA cells were excluded. Library method: the immunoSEQ multiplex PCR assay. TCRdb took over this immuneACCESS table, retaining in-frame rearrangements with V and J assigned. Such tables are incomplete; in checked studies, under half of the missing clones stem from an unresolved V gene, and the remainder is unexplained. This sample has 550,000 to 750,000 clones in its table, and 95% to 96% of those were observed once. Less than 0.13% of the sample rests with the top ten. The sequencing sample was made of naive CD8+ T cells sorted from blood. In light of the paper, this sample's cell subset or site label describes: CD45RA+CCR7+. Receptors originate from a woman in her twenties or thirties in good health.

CDR3 sequence: CASTSTDGSYEQYF. The CDR3 DNA sequence: TGCGCCAGCACCTCAACTGACGGAAGCTACGAGCAGTACTTC. The rearrangement joins TRBV5-1 to TRBJ2-7; D is undetermined. The germline CDR1 and CDR2 sequences are SGHRS and YFSETQ. The V gene lost 6 bases and the J gene lost 3 bases, with 16 bases spanning the gap. This CDR3 has 14 amino acids. Based on the CDR3 plus reference TRBV5-1 and TRBJ2-7, the full variable domain is KAGVTQTPRYLIKTRGQQVTLSCSPISGHRSVSWYQQTPGQGLQFLFEYFSETQRNKGNFPGRFSGRQFSNSRSEMNVSTLELGDSALYLCASTSTDGSYEQYFGPGTRLTVT.

V gene TRBV28 combines with J gene TRBJ2-1, with no clear D. The CDR3 loop spans 13 amino acids. Trimming took 7 bases from V and 4 from J, leaving 11 bases between them. Germline V lookup: CDR1 MDHEN, CDR2 SYDVKM. CDR3 sequence reads: CASTEDGYNEQFF. CDR3 coding DNA: TGTGCCAGCACAGAAGACGGATACAATGAGCAGTTCTTC.

The gene calls are TRBV27 and TRBJ1-1, with D possibly being TRBD1 (5 bases). V lost 6 bases and J lost 1, with 12 bases in between. The CDR3 covers 14 residues. The germline CDR1 and CDR2 sequences are MNHEY and SMNVEV (reference sequence). CDR3 bases: TGTGCCAGCAGAGCCCGACAGCCGAACACTGAAGCTTTCTTT. Amino acids: CASRARQPNTEAFF.

The chain couples TRBV28 to TRBJ2-7, with 11 bases identical to TRBD2. The germline CDR1 and CDR2 sequences are MDHEN and SYDVKM. This CDR3 contains 15 residues. After removal of 5 bases from V and 4 bases from J, the junction contained 7 bases not matched to a gene. The DNA for the CDR3 is TGTGCCAGCAGTCCCCTAGCGGGAGGTTTATACGAGCAGTACTTC. Translating it yields CASSPLAGGLYEQYF.

The rearrangement uses TRBV29-1 and TRBJ2-2; D ambiguous. Germline CDR1 SQVTM, CDR2 ANQGSEA. V lost 0 bases and J 5 bases, leaving 7 bases between the germline ends. The CDR3 is 13 residues long. This CDR3 is CSVEELETGELFF. CDR3 coding DNA: TGCAGCGTTGAAGAGCTGGAGACCGGGGAGCTGTTTTTT.